This is a list of T cell receptor beta chains from one sample in a study of OX40 agonist ivuxolimab in advanced cancers. Profiling relied on immunoSEQ multiplex PCR, and the TCRdb table lists in-frame clones only, not all of them. The sample includes about 80,000 clones, approximately 90% seen only once; the top ten take 8.5% to 9%. The sequences come from CD4+ or CD8+ T cells sorted from blood, collected in a trial of the OX40 agonist ivuxolimab. The source of these receptors is an adult with an advanced solid tumor such as melanoma, head and neck, liver or kidney cancer. Both conserved end residues are part of each CDR3. The D gene is left open where the match is weak. Only some rows state a clone size, as once, few, many or a class for expanded clones.

j_gene: TRBJ1-2
abundance: -
v_gene: TRBV21-1
d_gene: -
CDR3nt: TGTGCCAGCAGCAAATCGACCCAAGCGGCCAGGGAAGCTAACTATGGCTACACCTTC
CDR3aa: CASSKSTQAAREANYGYTF

j_gene: TRBJ2-3
abundance: -
v_gene: TRBV12-5
d_gene: TRBD2
CDR3nt: TGTGCTAGTGGTTTAGAGACTAGCGCGACAGATACGCAGTATTTT
CDR3aa: CASGLETSATDTQYF

j_gene: TRBJ2-1
abundance: -
v_gene: TRBV9
d_gene: -
CDR3nt: TGTGCCAGCAGCGTAGCCAATGAGCAGTTCTTC
CDR3aa: CASSVANEQFF

j_gene: TRBJ2-7
abundance: -
v_gene: TRBV5-1
d_gene: -
CDR3nt: TGCGCCAGCAGCTTGTGGGCAGGGGACAACTACGAGCAGTACTTC
CDR3aa: CASSLWAGDNYEQYF

j_gene: TRBJ1-2
abundance: -
v_gene: TRBV29-1
d_gene: TRBD1
CDR3nt: TGCAGCGTTGATTTCGAGGGGGCGCGTAACTATGGCTACACCTTC
CDR3aa: CSVDFEGARNYGYTF

j_gene: TRBJ2-7
abundance: -
v_gene: TRBV6-6
d_gene: -
CDR3nt: TGTGCCAGCAGTTACTCGATTGAGGGCTACGAGCAGTACTTC
CDR3aa: CASSYSIEGYEQYF

j_gene: TRBJ2-5
abundance: -
v_gene: TRBV27
d_gene: TRBD1
CDR3nt: TGTGCCAGCAGTTTGACGGGACAGAGAGAGACCCAGTACTTC
CDR3aa: CASSLTGQRETQYF

j_gene: TRBJ2-1
abundance: -
v_gene: TRBV13
d_gene: -
CDR3nt: TGTGCCAGCAGCCCTCGGGGCCCCCAGGACAATGAGCAGTTCTTC
CDR3aa: CASSPRGPQDNEQFF

j_gene: TRBJ1-6
abundance: -
v_gene: TRBV11-2
d_gene: -
CDR3nt: TGTGCCAGCAGCTTACAGGCAACTTATAATTCACCCCTCCACTTT
CDR3aa: CASSLQATYNSPLHF

j_gene: TRBJ1-4
abundance: -
v_gene: TRBV4-1
d_gene: -
CDR3nt: TGCGCCAGCAGCCAAGGCCCTGTCCCGGGAGAGGGTGAAAAACTGTTTTTT
CDR3aa: CASSQGPVPGEGEKLFF

j_gene: TRBJ2-7
abundance: -
v_gene: TRBV10-2
d_gene: TRBD1
CDR3nt: TGCGCCAGCAGTGAGTCGGGGACAGGGACCTACGAGCAGTACTTC
CDR3aa: CASSESGTGTYEQYF

j_gene: TRBJ2-5
abundance: -
v_gene: TRBV28
d_gene: -
CDR3nt: TGTGCCAGCAGTCCGATCATAACCGGGGCTCAAGAGACCCAGTACTTC
CDR3aa: CASSPIITGAQETQYF

j_gene: TRBJ1-1
abundance: -
v_gene: TRBV5-1
d_gene: -
CDR3nt: TGCGCCAGCAGCTTTACAGGGAACACTGAAGCTTTCTTT
CDR3aa: CASSFTGNTEAFF

j_gene: TRBJ2-3
abundance: -
v_gene: TRBV5-1
d_gene: -
CDR3nt: TGCGCCAGCAGCCCTCCCCAGGTTGGGAGAGGGACAGATACGCAGTATTTT
CDR3aa: CASSPPQVGRGTDTQYF

j_gene: TRBJ2-7
abundance: once
v_gene: TRBV7-6
d_gene: -
CDR3nt: TGTGCCAGCAGCTTAGAGGGGCCGTACTTCCCCGAGCAGTACTTC
CDR3aa: CASSLEGPYFPEQYF

j_gene: TRBJ1-3
abundance: -
v_gene: TRBV9
d_gene: TRBD1
CDR3nt: TGTGCCAGCAGCGTAGCTGCGGGACAGCCTGAGAGCTCTGGAAACACCATATATTTT
CDR3aa: CASSVAAGQPESSGNTIYF